Sequencing of this TCR beta chain was carried out in a study of blood T cells in healthy people across ages. Study observations and caveats: A conclusive naive versus antigen-experienced comparison was prevented by the unsorted PBMCs.

This clonotype occurred a few times. Its specificity is not known. The ends were cut back, 5 bases at V and 6 bases at J, with 16 bases in the middle. Per germline, CDR1 MNHEY and CDR2 SMNVEV (reference sequence). CDR3 length: 14 amino acids. A second about 6 to 12 cycle PCR used barcoded and J-beta primers. TCRdb used MiXCR to reprocess the 5' RACE reads, holding one entry per CDR3 protein. The sample has about 1.8 million distinct CDR3 sequences, about 50% seen once. This clonotype was sampled from a woman aged 40 to 50 in good health. Specimen: blood. The chain combines TRBV27 with TRBJ1-2, with D possibly being TRBD1 (5 bases). The CDR3 nucleotides are TGTGCCAGCAGTCGCCTGCGGGGGAGTAATGGCTACACCTTC. Residues: CASSRLRGSNGYTF.